This TCR beta chain was retrieved from a study of T-cell memory formation after mild COVID-19 (dated by TCRdb to the early 2020s). General notes on the study: TCR sequence clusters from the two donors were found to be largely donor specific. Two young, previously healthy adult volunteers, one female and one male, were included in the cohort. In two donors, T-cell clones that expanded and contracted after mild COVID-19 were followed by sequencing TCRalpha and TCRbeta repertoires longitudinally.

After removal of 7 bases from V and 7 bases from J, the junction retains 6 bases not matched to a gene. Including the terminal cysteine and phenylalanine, the CDR3 comprises 13 residues. Left in the record is the CDR3 DNA by itself, 39 bases read in frame from the first base. Sequencing was performed on an Illumina NovaSeq 6000. cDNA libraries for TCRalpha and TCRbeta were prepared by 5'RACE using constant-segment primers, with sample barcodes and unique molecular identifiers added. Trizol reagent was used to extract RNA from every sample. Amplification of the libraries took two PCR steps, and the second step added a second sample barcode plus Illumina TruSeq adapters. Sequencing of libraries was performed on an Illumina NovaSeq with 2 x 150 bp paired-end reads. As for how the authors treated the data: The reads were demultiplexed and collapsed into UMI-guided consensus sequences using migec v1.2.7. With mixcr v2.1.11, UMI consensuses were aligned to TRA and TRB V and J templates and assembled into clonotypes. Expanded or contracted clonotypes were those called significant by both edgeR and NoisET, with noise models trained on biological replicates. For edgeR calls, a false discovery rate-adjusted p below 0.01 and a log2 fold-change threshold of 1 were applied. As an exploratory analysis of dynamics, max-normalized trajectories of the 1000 most abundant clonotypes were examined with PCA combined with hierarchical clustering. Each responding clone was given a CD4 or CD8 phenotype based on the CD4+ and CD8+ repertoires, which had been sequenced separately. In TCRdb, the public reads were trimmed at Q25 with fastp and aligned with MiXCR, with productive beta chains retained. Entries are consolidated by CDR3 protein sequence, retaining the most common genes and DNA. TCRdb's processing, not the authors' own work, is the source of the V and J calls. A total of hundreds of thousands of distinct CDR3 sequences appear in this sample, about 17% of them only once. In total, the top ten clones hold roughly 25% of the sample.

What the work shows at the level of the full study, not this receptor alone: Only a couple of mild cases were covered in the study, and larger cohorts including severe cases with pre-infection samples were considered necessary. The second-wave clones that peaked on day 37 were not confirmed to be SARS-CoV-2 specific. Some responding clones were detected in pre-infection memory, suggesting pre-existing cross-reactive memory T cells joined the SARS-CoV-2 response. Contracting CD4+ clones turned up mainly in the CM and EM memory subsets, whereas EMRA was where CD8+ clones were enriched. Clones that contracted from day 15 to 85 showed balanced CD4/CD8 phenotypes, whereas a second wave of clones that expanded from day 15 to 37 leaned towards CD4+.

Ficoll-Paque density gradient centrifugation was used to isolate PBMCs. This clonotype was observed at least ten times. It lacks a known antigen. No much larger clone exists at a distance of one base, and base qualities are not known. The receptor's source is a man between 18 and 29 years old who had mild COVID-19 (a few samples of this study predate the infection). The sample titles of this study are shuffled in the database, so cell type and time point are left out; the donor was told from shared clones. The specimen was PBMCs or a T cell subset sorted from them (not recorded which). The chain couples TRBV12-3 or TRBV12-4 to TRBJ2-1; 8 central nucleotides agree with TRBD1. The DNA reads TGTGCCAGCACCCAGACAGGGGTGAATGAGCAGTTCTTC. Its translation reads: CASTQTGVNEQFF.